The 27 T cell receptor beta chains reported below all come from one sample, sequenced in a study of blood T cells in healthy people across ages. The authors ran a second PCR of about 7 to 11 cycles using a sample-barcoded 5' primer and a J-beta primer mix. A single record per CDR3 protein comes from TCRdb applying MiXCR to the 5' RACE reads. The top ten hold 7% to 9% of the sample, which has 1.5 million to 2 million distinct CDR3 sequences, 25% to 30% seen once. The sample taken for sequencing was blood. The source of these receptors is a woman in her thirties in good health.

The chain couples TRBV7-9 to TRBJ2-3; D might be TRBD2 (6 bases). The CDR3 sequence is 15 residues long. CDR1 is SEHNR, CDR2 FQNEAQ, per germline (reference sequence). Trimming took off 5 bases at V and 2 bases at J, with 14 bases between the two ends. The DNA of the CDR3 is TGTGCCAGCAGCGGGTCGGGACTCCCCACAGATACGCAGTATTTT. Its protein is CASSGSGLPTDTQYF.

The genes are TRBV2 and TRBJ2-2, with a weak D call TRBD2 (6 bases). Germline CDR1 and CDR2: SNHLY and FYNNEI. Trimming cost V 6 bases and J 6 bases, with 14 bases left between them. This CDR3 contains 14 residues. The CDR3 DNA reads TGTGCCAGCAGGCCGGGGGTAATTCCCGGGGAGCTGTTTTTT. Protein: CASRPGVIPGELFF.

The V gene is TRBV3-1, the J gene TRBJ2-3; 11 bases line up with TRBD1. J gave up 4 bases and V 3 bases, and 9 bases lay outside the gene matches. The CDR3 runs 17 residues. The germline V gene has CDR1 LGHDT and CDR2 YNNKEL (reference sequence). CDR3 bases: TGTGCCAGCAGCCACCGTAGGACAGGGGGCTTCGCAGATACGCAGTATTTT. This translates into CASSHRRTGGFADTQYF.

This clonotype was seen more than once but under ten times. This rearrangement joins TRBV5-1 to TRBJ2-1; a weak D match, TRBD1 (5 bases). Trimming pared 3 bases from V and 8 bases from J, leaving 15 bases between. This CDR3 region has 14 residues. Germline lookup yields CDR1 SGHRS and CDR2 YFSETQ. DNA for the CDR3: TGCGCCAGCAGCTGCAGGGCCGCGGACGATGAGCAGTTCTTC. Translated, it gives CASSCRAADDEQFF.

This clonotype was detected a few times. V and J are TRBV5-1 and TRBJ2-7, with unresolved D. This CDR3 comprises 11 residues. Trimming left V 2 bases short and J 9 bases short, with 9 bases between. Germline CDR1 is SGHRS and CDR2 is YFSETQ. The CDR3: CASSFGLGQYF. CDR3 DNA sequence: TGCGCCAGCAGCTTTGGTCTCGGGCAGTACTTC.

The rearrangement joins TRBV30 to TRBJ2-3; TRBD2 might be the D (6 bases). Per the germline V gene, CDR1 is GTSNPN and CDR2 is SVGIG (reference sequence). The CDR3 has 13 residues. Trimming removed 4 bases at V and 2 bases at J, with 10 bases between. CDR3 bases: TGTGCCTGGATAGGCGGGAACACAGATACGCAGTATTTT. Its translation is CAWIGGNTDTQYF.

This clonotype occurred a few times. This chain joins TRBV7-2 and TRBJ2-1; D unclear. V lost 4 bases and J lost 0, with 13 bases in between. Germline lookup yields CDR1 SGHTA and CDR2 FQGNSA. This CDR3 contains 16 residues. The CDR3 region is CASSSDGLSSYNEQFF. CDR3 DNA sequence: TGTGCCAGCAGCTCGGACGGGTTGAGCTCCTACAATGAGCAGTTCTTC.

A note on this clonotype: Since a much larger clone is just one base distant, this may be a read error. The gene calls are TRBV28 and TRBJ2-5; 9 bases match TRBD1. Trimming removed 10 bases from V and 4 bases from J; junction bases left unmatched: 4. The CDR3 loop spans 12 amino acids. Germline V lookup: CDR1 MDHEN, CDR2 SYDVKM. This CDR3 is CANHRGLETQYF. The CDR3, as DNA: TGTGCCAACCACAGGGGGCTAGAGACCCAGTACTTC. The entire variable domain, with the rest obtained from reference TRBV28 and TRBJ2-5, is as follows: DVKVTQSSRYLVKRTGEKVFLECVQDMDHENMFWYRQDPGLGLRLIYFSYDVKMKEKGDIPEGYSVSREKKERFSLILESASTNQTSMYLCANHRGLETQYFGPGTRLLVL.

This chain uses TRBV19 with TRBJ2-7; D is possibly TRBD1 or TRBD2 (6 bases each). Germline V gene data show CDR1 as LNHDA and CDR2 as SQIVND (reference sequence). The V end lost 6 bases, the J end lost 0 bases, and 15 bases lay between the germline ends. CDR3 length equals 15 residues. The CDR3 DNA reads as TGTGCCAGTAGCCCCTACGGAGGGGGCTCCTACGAGCAGTACTTC. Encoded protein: CASSPYGGGSYEQYF.

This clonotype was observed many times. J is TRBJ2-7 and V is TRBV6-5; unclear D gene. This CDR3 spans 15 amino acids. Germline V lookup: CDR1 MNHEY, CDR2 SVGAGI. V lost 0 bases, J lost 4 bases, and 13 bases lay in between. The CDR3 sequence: CASSYSISPTYEQYF. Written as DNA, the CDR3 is TGTGCCAGCAGTTACTCAATTTCCCCCACGTACGAGCAGTACTTC.

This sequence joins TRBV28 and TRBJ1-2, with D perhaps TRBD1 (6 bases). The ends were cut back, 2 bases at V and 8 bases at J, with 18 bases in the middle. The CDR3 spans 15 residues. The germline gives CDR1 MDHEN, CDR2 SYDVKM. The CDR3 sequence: CASSLRRKQGGGYTF. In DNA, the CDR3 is TGTGCCAGCAGTTTACGCAGGAAACAGGGCGGGGGCTACACCTTC.

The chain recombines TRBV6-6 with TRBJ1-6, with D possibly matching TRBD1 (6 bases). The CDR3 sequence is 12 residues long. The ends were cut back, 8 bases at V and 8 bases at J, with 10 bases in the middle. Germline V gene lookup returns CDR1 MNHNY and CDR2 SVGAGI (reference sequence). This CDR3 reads CASGQGYSPLHF. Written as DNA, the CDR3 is TGTGCCAGCGGGCAGGGGTATTCACCCCTCCACTTT.

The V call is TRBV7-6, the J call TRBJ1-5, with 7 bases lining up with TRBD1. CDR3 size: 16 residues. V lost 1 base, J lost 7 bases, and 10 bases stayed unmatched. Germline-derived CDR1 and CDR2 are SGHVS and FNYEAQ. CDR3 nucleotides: TGTGCCAGCAGCTTAGTGGAGGGGGCAGGTGCACAGCCCCAGCATTTT. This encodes CASSLVEGAGAQPQHF.

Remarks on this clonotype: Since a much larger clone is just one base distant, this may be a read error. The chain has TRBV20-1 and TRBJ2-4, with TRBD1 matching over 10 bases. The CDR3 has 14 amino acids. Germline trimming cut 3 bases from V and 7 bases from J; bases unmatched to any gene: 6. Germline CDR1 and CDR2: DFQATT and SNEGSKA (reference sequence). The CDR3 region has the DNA TGCAGTGCTAGCTGGGGACAGGGGATCAACATTCAGTACTTC. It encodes CSASWGQGINIQYF.

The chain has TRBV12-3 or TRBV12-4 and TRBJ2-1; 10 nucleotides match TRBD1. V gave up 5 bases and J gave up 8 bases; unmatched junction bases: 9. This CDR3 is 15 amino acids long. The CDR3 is CASSPPGQGWDEQFF. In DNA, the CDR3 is TGTGCCAGCAGTCCCCCGGGACAGGGGTGGGATGAGCAGTTCTTC.

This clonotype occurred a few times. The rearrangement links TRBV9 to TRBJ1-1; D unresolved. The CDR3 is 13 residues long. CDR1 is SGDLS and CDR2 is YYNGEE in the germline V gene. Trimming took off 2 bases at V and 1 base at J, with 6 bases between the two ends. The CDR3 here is CASSVPGNTEAFF. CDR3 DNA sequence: TGTGCCAGCAGCGTCCCAGGGAACACTGAAGCTTTCTTT.

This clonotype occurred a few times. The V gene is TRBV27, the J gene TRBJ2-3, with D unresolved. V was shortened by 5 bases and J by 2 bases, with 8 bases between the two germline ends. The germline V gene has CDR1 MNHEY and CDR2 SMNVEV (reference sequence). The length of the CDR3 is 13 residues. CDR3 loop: CASSPLDTDTQYF. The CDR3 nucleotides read TGTGCCAGCAGTCCTCTTGACACAGATACGCAGTATTTT.

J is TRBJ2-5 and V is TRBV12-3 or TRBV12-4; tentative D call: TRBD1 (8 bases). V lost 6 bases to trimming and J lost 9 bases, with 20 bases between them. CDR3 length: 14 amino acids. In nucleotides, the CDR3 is TGTGCCAGCAGCCGTTCAGGGGGCCGGGAGGCCCAGTACTTC. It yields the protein CASSRSGGREAQYF.

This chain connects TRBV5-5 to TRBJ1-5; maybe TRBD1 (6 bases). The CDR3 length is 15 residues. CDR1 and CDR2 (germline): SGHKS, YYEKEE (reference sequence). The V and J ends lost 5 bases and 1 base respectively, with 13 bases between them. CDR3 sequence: CASSRQARSNQPQHF. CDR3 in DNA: TGTGCCAGCAGTAGACAGGCGAGAAGCAATCAGCCCCAGCATTTT. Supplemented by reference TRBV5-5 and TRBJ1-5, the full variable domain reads DAGVTQSPTHLIKTRGQQVTLRCSPISGHKSVSWYQQVLGQGPQFIFQYYEKEERGRGNFPDRFSARQFPNYSSELNVNALLLGDSALYLCASSRQARSNQPQHFGDGTRLSIL.

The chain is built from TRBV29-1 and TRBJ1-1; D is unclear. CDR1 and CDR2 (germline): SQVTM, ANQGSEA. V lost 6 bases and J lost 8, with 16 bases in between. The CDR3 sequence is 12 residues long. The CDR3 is CSVSRRAVEAFF. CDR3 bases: TGCAGCGTATCCCGGCGGGCAGTCGAAGCTTTCTTT.

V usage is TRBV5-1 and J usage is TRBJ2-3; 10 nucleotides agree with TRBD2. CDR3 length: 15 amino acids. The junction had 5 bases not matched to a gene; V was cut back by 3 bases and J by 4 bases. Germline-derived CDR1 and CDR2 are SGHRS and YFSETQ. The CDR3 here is CASSSGLAASDTQYF. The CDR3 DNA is TGCGCCAGCAGCTCTGGACTAGCGGCCTCAGATACGCAGTATTTT.

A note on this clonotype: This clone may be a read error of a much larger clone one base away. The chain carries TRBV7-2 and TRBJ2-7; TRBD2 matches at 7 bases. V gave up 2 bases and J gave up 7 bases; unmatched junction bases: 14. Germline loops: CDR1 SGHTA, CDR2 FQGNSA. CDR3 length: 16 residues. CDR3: CASSLMGLAAYNEQYF. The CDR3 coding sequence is TGTGCCAGCAGCTTAATGGGCCTAGCGGCCTACAATGAGCAGTACTTC.

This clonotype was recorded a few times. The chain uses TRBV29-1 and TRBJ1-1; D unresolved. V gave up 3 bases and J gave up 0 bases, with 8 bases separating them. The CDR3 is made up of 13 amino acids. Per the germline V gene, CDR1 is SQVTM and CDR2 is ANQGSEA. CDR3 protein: CSVEMPLNTEAFF. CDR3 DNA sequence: TGCAGCGTTGAGATGCCGCTGAACACTGAAGCTTTCTTT.

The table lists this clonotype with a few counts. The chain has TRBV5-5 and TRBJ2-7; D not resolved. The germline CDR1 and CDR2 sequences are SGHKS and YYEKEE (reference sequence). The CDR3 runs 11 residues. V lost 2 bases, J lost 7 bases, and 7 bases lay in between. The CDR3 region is CASSFLLEQYF. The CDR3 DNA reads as TGTGCCAGCAGCTTTTTATTGGAGCAGTACTTC.

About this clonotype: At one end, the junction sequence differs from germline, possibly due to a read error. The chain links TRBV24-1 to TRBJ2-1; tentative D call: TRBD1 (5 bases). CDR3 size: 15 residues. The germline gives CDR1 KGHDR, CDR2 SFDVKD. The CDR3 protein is CATSDSARVGNEQLF. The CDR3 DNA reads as TGTGCCACCAGTGACTCCGCCAGGGTTGGGAATGAGCAGTTATTC.

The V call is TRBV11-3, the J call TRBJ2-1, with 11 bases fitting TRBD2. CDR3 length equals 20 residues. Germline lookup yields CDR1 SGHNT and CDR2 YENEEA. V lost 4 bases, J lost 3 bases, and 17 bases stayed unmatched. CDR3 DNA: TGTGCCAGCAGCTCACTAATTGGGGGAAGTACTAGCGGGGGCTACAATGAGCAGTTCTTC. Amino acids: CASSSLIGGSTSGGYNEQFF.

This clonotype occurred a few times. CDR3 sequence reads: CASSGQGAIGYTF. CDR3 DNA: TGCGCCAGCAGCGGACAGGGGGCGATCGGCTACACCTTC. This chain links TRBV5-1 with TRBJ1-2; 11 nucleotides align to TRBD1. Germline CDR1 and CDR2: SGHRS and YFSETQ. This CDR3 is built from 13 residues. Germline trimming cut 4 bases from V and 8 bases from J; bases unmatched to any gene: 4. The variable domain in full, completed from reference TRBV5-1 and TRBJ1-2, reads KAGVTQTPRYLIKTRGQQVTLSCSPISGHRSVSWYQQTPGQGLQFLFEYFSETQRNKGNFPGRFSGRQFSNSRSEMNVSTLELGDSALYLCASSGQGAIGYTFGSGTRLTVV.